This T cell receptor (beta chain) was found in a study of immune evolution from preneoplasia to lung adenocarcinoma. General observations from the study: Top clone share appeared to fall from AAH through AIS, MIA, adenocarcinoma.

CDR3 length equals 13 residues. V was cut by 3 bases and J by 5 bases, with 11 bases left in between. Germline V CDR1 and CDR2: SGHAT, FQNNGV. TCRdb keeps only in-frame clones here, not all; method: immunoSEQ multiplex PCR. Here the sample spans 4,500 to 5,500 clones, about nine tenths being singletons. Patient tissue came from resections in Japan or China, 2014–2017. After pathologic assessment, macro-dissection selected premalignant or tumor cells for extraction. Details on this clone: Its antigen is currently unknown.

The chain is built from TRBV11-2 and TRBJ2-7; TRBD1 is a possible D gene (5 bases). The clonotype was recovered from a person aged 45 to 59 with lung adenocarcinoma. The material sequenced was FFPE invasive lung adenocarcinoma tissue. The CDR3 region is CASSFRQLNEQYF. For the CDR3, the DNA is TGTGCCAGCAGCTTTCGACAGCTAAACGAGCAGTACTTC.